The sequence of this T cell receptor (beta chain) was determined in a study of blood T cell repertoires in COVID-19. The CDR3 sequence is 16 residues long. Germline V gives CDR1 LNHDA, CDR2 SQIVND (reference sequence). J lost 0 bases, V lost 5 bases, and 8 bases had no gene match. The protocol was immunoSEQ multiplex PCR, while the TCRdb copy is restricted to in-frame clones and leaves out a portion. Of tens of thousands of clones in the sample, approximately 81% were seen once. The origin of this receptor is a human donor in a cohort sampled during active COVID-19. Sequencing was done on a sample of peripheral blood. The chain is built from TRBV19 and TRBJ1-2; 8 bases agree with TRBD1. The CDR3 DNA reads TGTGCCAGTAGTGCTCCGCTGGGACAGGCTAACTATGGCTACACCTTC. Amino acid sequence: CASSAPLGQANYGYTF.